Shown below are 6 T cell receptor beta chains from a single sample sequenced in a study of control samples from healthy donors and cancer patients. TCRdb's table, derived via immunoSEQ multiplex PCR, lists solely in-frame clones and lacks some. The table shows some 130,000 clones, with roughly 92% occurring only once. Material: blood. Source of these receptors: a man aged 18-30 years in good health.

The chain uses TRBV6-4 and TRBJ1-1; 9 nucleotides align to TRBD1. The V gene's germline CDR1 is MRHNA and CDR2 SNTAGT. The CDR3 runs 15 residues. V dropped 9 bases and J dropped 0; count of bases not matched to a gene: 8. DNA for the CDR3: TGTGCCAGTTCAGGACAGGGGCTAATGAACACTGAAGCTTTCTTT. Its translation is CASSGQGLMNTEAFF.

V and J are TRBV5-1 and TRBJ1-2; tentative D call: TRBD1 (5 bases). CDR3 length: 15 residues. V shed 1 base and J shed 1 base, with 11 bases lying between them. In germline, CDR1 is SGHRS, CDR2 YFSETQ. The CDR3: CASSLISDNNYGYTF. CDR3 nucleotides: TGCGCCAGCAGCTTGATTTCGGACAATAACTATGGCTACACCTTC.

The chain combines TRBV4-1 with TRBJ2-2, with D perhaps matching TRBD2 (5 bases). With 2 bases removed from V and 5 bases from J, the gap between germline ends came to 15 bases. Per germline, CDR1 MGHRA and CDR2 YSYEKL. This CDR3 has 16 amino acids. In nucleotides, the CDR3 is TGCGCCAGCAGCCAACCTAGGACTTCACCTACCGGGGAGCTGTTTTTT. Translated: CASSQPRTSPTGELFF.

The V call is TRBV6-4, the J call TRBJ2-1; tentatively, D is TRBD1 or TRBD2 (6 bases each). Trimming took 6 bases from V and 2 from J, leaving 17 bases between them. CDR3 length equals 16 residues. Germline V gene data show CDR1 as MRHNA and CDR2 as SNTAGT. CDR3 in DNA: TGTGCCAGCAGCCACTTAGGGGGGAAAGCCTACAATGAGCAGTTCTTC. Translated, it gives CASSHLGGKAYNEQFF.

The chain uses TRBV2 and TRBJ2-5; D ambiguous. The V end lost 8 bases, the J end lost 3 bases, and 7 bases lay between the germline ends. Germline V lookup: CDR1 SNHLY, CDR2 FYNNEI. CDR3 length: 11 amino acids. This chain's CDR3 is CASSREETQYF. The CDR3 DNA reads TGTGCCAGCTCTCGGGAAGAGACCCAGTACTTC.

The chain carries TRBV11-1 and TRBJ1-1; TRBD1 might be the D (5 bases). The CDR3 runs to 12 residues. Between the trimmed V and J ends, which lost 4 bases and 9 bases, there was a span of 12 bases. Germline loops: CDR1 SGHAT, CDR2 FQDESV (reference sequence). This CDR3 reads CASSSRGEQAFF. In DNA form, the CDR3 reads TGTGCCAGCAGCTCCAGAGGGGAACAAGCTTTCTTT.